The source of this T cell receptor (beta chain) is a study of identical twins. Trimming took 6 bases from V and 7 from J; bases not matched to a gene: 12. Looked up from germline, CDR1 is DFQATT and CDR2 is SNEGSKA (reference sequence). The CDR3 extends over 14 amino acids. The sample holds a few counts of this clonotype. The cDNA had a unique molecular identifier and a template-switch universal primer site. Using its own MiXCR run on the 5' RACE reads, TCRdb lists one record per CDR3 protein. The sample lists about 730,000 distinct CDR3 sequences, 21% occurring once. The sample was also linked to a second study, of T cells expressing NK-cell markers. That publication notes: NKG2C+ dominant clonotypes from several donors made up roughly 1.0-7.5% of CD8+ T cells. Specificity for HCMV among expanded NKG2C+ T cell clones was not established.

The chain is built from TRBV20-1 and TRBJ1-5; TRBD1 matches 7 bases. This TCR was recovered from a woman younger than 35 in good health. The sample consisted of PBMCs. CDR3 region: CSAKSQQGSQPQHF. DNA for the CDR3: TGCAGTGCGAAAAGCCAACAGGGGAGCCAGCCCCAGCATTTT.